A single sample gave rise to the 25 T cell receptor beta chains below, sequenced in a study of PD-1 blockade in mismatch repair-deficient tumors. Assay used: immunoSEQ multiplex PCR; TCRdb lists only in-frame clones, some missing. The sample contains some 130,000 clones, roughly 86% of which appear only once. This specimen consisted of peripheral blood, obtained 72 weeks after starting pembrolizumab. The receptors come from an adult with mismatch repair-deficient cancer.

In this sample, this clone turned up once. The V and J genes are TRBV6-5 and TRBJ2-5; D remains ambiguous. Germline values: CDR1 MNHEY, CDR2 SVGAGI. This CDR3 is built from 12 residues. The V gene lost 2 bases and the J gene lost 7 bases, with 8 bases spanning the gap. In DNA form, the CDR3 reads TGTGCCAGCAGTTACCCCCCGGGGACCCAGTACTTC. Encoded protein: CASSYPPGTQYF.

The chain links TRBV29-1 to TRBJ2-7, with a tentative D call TRBD1 (5 bases). Germline values: CDR1 SQVTM, CDR2 ANQGSEA. The ends were cut back, 4 bases at V and 4 bases at J, with 11 bases in the middle. The CDR3 totals 12 residues. CDR3 loop: CSVGVRDYEQYF. The DNA for the CDR3 is TGCAGCGTTGGTGTCAGGGATTACGAGCAGTACTTC.

This rearrangement joins TRBV28 to TRBJ2-7, with TRBD1 identical over 9 bases. The CDR3 is made up of 14 amino acids. The germline V gene encodes CDR1 MDHEN and CDR2 SYDVKM. Unmatched junction bases numbered 5, after V lost 5 bases and J lost 3 bases. The DNA for the CDR3 is TGTGCCAGCAGTCCGGACAGGGGTCACTACGAGCAGTACTTC. Its translation is CASSPDRGHYEQYF. Using reference TRBV28 and TRBJ2-7 for the parts outside the CDR3, the full variable domain is DVKVTQSSRYLVKRTGEKVFLECVQDMDHENMFWYRQDPGLGLRLIYFSYDVKMKEKGDIPEGYSVSREKKERFSLILESASTNQTSMYLCASSPDRGHYEQYFGPGTRLTVT.

This clone was recorded once. This rearrangement joins TRBV11-1 to TRBJ2-3, with D perhaps TRBD1 (5 bases). CDR1 is SGHAT and CDR2 is FQDESV in the germline V gene (reference sequence). Trimming cost V 3 bases and J 0 bases, with 10 bases left between them. The CDR3 has 15 residues. The CDR3 sequence is CASSFGQLSTDTQYF. Here the CDR3 DNA reads TGTGCCAGCAGCTTCGGACAATTAAGCACAGATACGCAGTATTTT.

The count of this clone is one. The chain combines TRBV5-4 with TRBJ1-2; D might be TRBD1 (6 bases). This CDR3 has 16 amino acids. The V end was cut by 4 bases, the J end by 2 bases, with 18 bases between. The germline V gene encodes CDR1 SGHNT and CDR2 YYREEE (reference sequence). DNA of the CDR3: TGTGCCAGCAGCCCGAGTGCCGGGACATGGAACTATGGCTACACCTTC. This translates into CASSPSAGTWNYGYTF.

The CDR3 DNA reads as TGTGCCAGCAGTTATGGGGAAGGGGGGGTCTACGAGCAGTACTTC. Its protein is CASSYGEGGVYEQYF. This chain uses TRBV6-6 with TRBJ2-7, with D perhaps TRBD2 (7 bases). Germline CDR1 reads MNHNY; CDR2 reads SVGAGI (reference sequence). V was cut by 3 bases and J by 3 bases, with 15 bases left in between. The CDR3 covers 15 residues.

This sequence joins TRBV7-2 and TRBJ2-2, with D perhaps matching TRBD1 or TRBD2 (5 bases each). Trimming removed 0 bases at V and 1 base at J, with 12 bases between. In germline, CDR1 is SGHTA, CDR2 FQGNSA. The CDR3 sequence is 17 residues long. The CDR3 nucleotides are TGTGCCAGCAGCTTAGCTGGGGGAGTGCGGAACACCGGGGAGCTGTTTTTT. Translated, it gives CASSLAGGVRNTGELFF.

J is TRBJ2-1 and V is TRBV5-1, with 13 bases fitting TRBD2. This CDR3 spans 18 amino acids. Germline V gene data show CDR1 as SGHRS and CDR2 as YFSETQ. V lost 4 bases to trimming and J lost 2 bases; unmatched junction nucleotides: 9. The CDR3 here is CASSIPGLAGSTYNEQFF. The CDR3 DNA reads TGCGCCAGCAGCATACCGGGACTAGCGGGAAGTACCTACAATGAGCAGTTCTTC.

CDR3 coding DNA: TGTGCCAGCAGTGAAATGGCTAGCGGGGGCGATGAGCAGTTCTTC. Its protein is CASSEMASGGDEQFF. The rearrangement links TRBV2 to TRBJ2-1, with 10 bases that match TRBD2. Germline values: CDR1 SNHLY, CDR2 FYNNEI. Unmatched junction bases numbered 6, after V lost 2 bases and J lost 8 bases. The CDR3 totals 15 residues.

The chain carries TRBV29-1 and TRBJ1-2; maybe TRBD1 (5 bases). The germline V gene encodes CDR1 SQVTM and CDR2 ANQGSEA. V was cut by 6 bases and J by 5 bases, with 19 bases left in between. The CDR3 consists of 14 residues. Written as DNA, the CDR3 is TGCAGCGTAGAGGAGGCAGGGAGTCTTTATGGCTACACCTTC. This translates into CSVEEAGSLYGYTF.

This chain uses TRBV7-3 with TRBJ2-7; 13 bases match TRBD2. Germline values: CDR1 SGHTA, CDR2 FQGTGA. This CDR3 region has 15 residues. The J segment lost 5 bases and the V segment lost 5 bases, leaving 6 bases of the junction unmatched. This CDR3 is CASSLYTSGRDEQYF. The CDR3 DNA reads as TGTGCCAGCAGCCTGTATACTAGCGGGAGGGACGAGCAGTACTTC.

The genes are TRBV19 and TRBJ2-3; D call uncertain. The CDR3 runs 15 residues. V lost 5 bases to trimming and J lost 2 bases, with 14 bases between them. The germline V gene encodes CDR1 LNHDA and CDR2 SQIVND (reference sequence). In DNA, the CDR3 is TGTGCCAGTAGTGGGTATCCGACCGTCACAGATACGCAGTATTTT. Translating gives CASSGYPTVTDTQYF.

The chain recombines TRBV2 with TRBJ2-2, with a possible D match to TRBD2 (5 bases). The CDR3 contains 14 residues. Trimming removed 2 bases at V and 1 base at J, with 5 bases between. Germline CDR1 SNHLY, CDR2 FYNNEI. This chain's CDR3 is CASSERENTGELFF. The CDR3 DNA sequence: TGTGCCAGCAGTGAACGGGAGAACACCGGGGAGCTGTTTTTT.

This clone occurred once. The gene calls are TRBV5-6 and TRBJ2-7, with D unresolved. Germline V gene data show CDR1 as SGHDT and CDR2 as YYEEEE. This CDR3 is 14 amino acids long. Trimming cost V 1 base and J 0 bases, with 8 bases left between them. The CDR3 protein is CASSLSGPSYEQYF. Here the CDR3 DNA reads TGTGCCAGCAGCTTGTCGGGCCCCTCCTACGAGCAGTACTTC.

The rearrangement uses TRBV27 and TRBJ2-6; TRBD1 is a possible D gene (6 bases). The CDR3 spans 15 residues. Trimming removed 4 bases at V and 0 bases at J, with 7 bases between. Germline V lookup: CDR1 MNHEY, CDR2 SMNVEV (reference sequence). The CDR3 bases are TGTGCCAGCAGTTGGGGGCTCTCTGGGGCCAACGTCCTGACTTTC. The encoded protein is CASSWGLSGANVLTF.

The chain carries TRBV6-6 and TRBJ2-2; D may be TRBD1 (7 bases). The germline V gene encodes CDR1 MNHNY and CDR2 SVGAGI (reference sequence). CDR3 length equals 13 residues. The V and J ends lost 5 bases and 6 bases respectively, with 10 bases between them. The CDR3 region has the DNA TGTGCCAGCAGTGACAGGGAGGCCGGGGAGCTGTTTTTT. Residues: CASSDREAGELFF.

The CDR3 region is CASSIDGGRVSPYEQYF. The CDR3 region has the DNA TGTGCCAGTAGTATAGATGGGGGCAGGGTGTCTCCTTACGAGCAGTACTTC. The rearrangement uses TRBV19 and TRBJ2-7; possible D gene TRBD1, 6 bases. This CDR3 is 17 amino acids long. Trimming pared 0 bases from V and 4 bases from J, leaving 19 bases between. Germline lookup yields CDR1 LNHDA and CDR2 SQIVND (reference sequence). Supplemented by reference TRBV19 and TRBJ2-7, the full variable domain reads DGGITQSPKYLFRKEGQNVTLSCEQNLNHDAMYWYRQDPGQGLRLIYYSQIVNDFQKGDIAEGYSVSREKKESFPLTVTSAQKNPTAFYLCASSIDGGRVSPYEQYFGPGTRLTVT.

The gene calls are TRBV11-3 and TRBJ2-1, with 11 bases fitting TRBD2. The V and J ends lost 5 bases and 6 bases, in that order; junction bases with no gene match: 15. This CDR3 has 18 residues. Germline V CDR1 and CDR2: SGHNT, YENEEA. The CDR3, as DNA: TGTGCCAGCAGCCCAGATATAGCGGGAGGGCCTTTGGGCAATGAGCAGTTCTTC. This encodes CASSPDIAGGPLGNEQFF. Based on the CDR3 plus reference TRBV11-3 and TRBJ2-1, the full variable domain is EAGVVQSPRYKIIEKKQPVAFWCNPISGHNTLYWYLQNLGQGPELLIRYENEEAVDDSQLPKDRFSAERLKGVDSTLKIQPAELGDSAVYLCASSPDIAGGPLGNEQFFGPGTRLTVL.

CDR3 DNA: TGTGCCAGCAGCAAGGACTCGAGCGCCTACAATGAGCAGTTCTTC. Its translation is CASSKDSSAYNEQFF. The chain carries TRBV7-3 and TRBJ2-1; D perhaps matches TRBD2 (5 bases). V was pared by 5 bases and J by 2 bases, with 13 bases between. Germline CDR1 SGHTA, CDR2 FQGTGA. This CDR3 region has 15 residues.

The CDR3 here is CASSSIGYRDEQYF. CDR3 nucleotide sequence: TGCGCCAGCAGCTCAATCGGATATCGGGACGAGCAGTACTTC. The chain joins TRBV5-1 to TRBJ2-7; D remains unclear. The V gene lost 3 bases and the J gene lost 5 bases, with 15 bases spanning the gap. Germline CDR1 reads SGHRS; CDR2 reads YFSETQ. CDR3 length: 14 residues.

V gene TRBV15 combines with J gene TRBJ2-2; maybe TRBD1 (5 bases). V lost 8 bases and J 0 bases, leaving 10 bases between the germline ends. The CDR3 extends over 14 amino acids. CDR1 is LNHNV and CDR2 is YYDKDF in the germline V gene (reference sequence). The DNA for the CDR3 is TGTGCCACCTCCGAAGGGGCGAACACCGGGGAGCTGTTTTTT. Translated, it gives CATSEGANTGELFF.

This sequence joins TRBV10-3 and TRBJ1-2; no definite D call. The CDR3 runs 14 residues. Germline assignment: CDR1 ENHRY and CDR2 SYGVKD. The V end lost 3 bases, the J end lost 4 bases, and 12 bases lay between the germline ends. The CDR3 DNA sequence: TGTGCCATCAGTGAAGACGCTGGGCCCTATGGCTACACCTTC. It translates to CAISEDAGPYGYTF.

The rearrangement joins TRBV19 to TRBJ1-5, with D tentatively TRBD1 (6 bases). The CDR3 is 17 residues long. CDR1 LNHDA and CDR2 SQIVND come from the germline V gene (reference sequence). Trimming took off 3 bases at V and 1 base at J, with 16 bases between the two ends. The chain's CDR3 is CASSITGGGRSNQPQHF. For the CDR3, the DNA is TGTGCCAGTAGTATCACCGGGGGGGGCCGGAGCAATCAGCCCCAGCATTTT. Together with reference TRBV19 and TRBJ1-5, the CDR3 gives the full variable domain: DGGITQSPKYLFRKEGQNVTLSCEQNLNHDAMYWYRQDPGQGLRLIYYSQIVNDFQKGDIAEGYSVSREKKESFPLTVTSAQKNPTAFYLCASSITGGGRSNQPQHFGDGTRLSIL.

This chain joins TRBV5-6 and TRBJ2-5; D is unresolved. The CDR3 consists of 12 residues. V lost 3 bases, J lost 1 base, and 4 bases lay in between. CDR1 and CDR2 (germline): SGHDT, YYEEEE. The CDR3 region has the DNA TGTGCCAGCAGCTGGGGCCAAGAGACCCAGTACTTC. Amino acid sequence: CASSWGQETQYF.

The chain couples TRBV5-1 to TRBJ2-7, with 8 bases lining up with TRBD1. Germline V gene data show CDR1 as SGHRS and CDR2 as YFSETQ. The CDR3 has 12 residues. The J segment lost 7 bases and the V segment lost 5 bases, leaving 5 bases of the junction unmatched. CDR3 amino acids: CASRQGAGEQYF. The CDR3 region has the DNA TGCGCCAGCAGGCAGGGGGCGGGTGAGCAGTACTTC.